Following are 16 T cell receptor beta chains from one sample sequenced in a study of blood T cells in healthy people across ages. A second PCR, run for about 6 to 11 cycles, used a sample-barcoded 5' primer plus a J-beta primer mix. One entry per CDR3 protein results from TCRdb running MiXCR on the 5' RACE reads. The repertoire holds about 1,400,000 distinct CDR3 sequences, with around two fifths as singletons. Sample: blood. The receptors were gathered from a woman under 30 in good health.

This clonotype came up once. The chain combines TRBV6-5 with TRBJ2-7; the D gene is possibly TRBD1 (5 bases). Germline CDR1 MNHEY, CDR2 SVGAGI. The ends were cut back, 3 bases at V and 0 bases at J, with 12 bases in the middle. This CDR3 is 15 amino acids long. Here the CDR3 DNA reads TGTGCCAGCAGTTATCAACAGGATGCCTCCTACGAGCAGTACTTC. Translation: CASSYQQDASYEQYF.

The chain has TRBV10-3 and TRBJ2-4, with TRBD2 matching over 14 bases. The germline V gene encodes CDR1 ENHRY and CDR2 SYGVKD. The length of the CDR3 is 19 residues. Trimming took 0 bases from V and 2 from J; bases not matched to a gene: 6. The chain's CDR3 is CAISESGTSGGTSKNIQYF. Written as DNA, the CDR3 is TGTGCCATCAGTGAGTCCGGGACTAGCGGGGGAACGTCCAAAAACATTCAGTACTTC.

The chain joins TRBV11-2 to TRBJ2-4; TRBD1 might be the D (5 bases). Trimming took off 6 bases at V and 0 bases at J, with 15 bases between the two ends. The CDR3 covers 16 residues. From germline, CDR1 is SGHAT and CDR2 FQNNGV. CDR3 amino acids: CASSSLQVLAKNIQYF. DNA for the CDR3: TGTGCCAGCAGTTCTTTACAGGTCTTAGCCAAAAACATTCAGTACTTC.

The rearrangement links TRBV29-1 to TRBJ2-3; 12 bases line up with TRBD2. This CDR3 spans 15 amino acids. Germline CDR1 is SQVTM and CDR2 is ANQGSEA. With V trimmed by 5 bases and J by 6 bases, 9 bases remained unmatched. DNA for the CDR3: TGCAGCGTTTTCCCCACTAGCGGGGGGACTGATACGCAGTATTTT. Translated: CSVFPTSGGTDTQYF.

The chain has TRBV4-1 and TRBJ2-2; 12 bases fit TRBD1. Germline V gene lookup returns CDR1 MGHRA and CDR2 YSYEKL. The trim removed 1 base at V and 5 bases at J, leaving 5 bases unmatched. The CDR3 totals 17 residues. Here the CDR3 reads CASSQVGQGAQTGELFF. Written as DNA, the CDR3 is TGCGCCAGCAGCCAAGTGGGACAGGGGGCCCAGACCGGGGAGCTGTTTTTT.

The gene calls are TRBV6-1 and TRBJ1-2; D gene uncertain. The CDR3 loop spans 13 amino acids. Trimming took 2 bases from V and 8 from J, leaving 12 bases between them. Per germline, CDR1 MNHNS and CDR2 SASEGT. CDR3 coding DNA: TGTGCCAGCAGTGAAAGTACTGCCCGGGGCTACACCTTC. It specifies CASSESTARGYTF.

The CDR3 bases are TGTGCCAGCAGCCAAGATCGGGGGGTAGCGGAGTACCAAGAGACCCAGTACTTC. Translating it yields CASSQDRGVAEYQETQYF. The V gene is TRBV3-1, the J gene TRBJ2-5; TRBD2 matches at 7 bases. The length of the CDR3 is 18 residues. Per the germline V gene, CDR1 is LGHDT and CDR2 is YNNKEL (reference sequence). The V and J ends lost 0 bases and 0 bases, in that order; junction bases with no gene match: 10.

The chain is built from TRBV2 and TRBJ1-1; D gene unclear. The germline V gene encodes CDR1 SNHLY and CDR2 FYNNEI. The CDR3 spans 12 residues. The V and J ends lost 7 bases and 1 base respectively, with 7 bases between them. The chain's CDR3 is CASIRTNTEAFF. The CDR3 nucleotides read TGTGCCAGCATCCGAACGAACACTGAAGCTTTCTTT. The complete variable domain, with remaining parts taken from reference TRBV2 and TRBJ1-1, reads EPEVTQTPSHQVTQMGQEVILRCVPISNHLYFYWYRQILGQKVEFLVSFYNNEISEKSEIFDDQFSVERPDGSNFTLKIRSTKLEDSAMYFCASIRTNTEAFFGQGTRLTVV.

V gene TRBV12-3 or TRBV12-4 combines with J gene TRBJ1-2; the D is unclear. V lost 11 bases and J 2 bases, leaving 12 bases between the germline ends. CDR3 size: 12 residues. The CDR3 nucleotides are TGTGCCGGGCGTGCTAGAAACTATGGCTACACCTTC. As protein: CAGRARNYGYTF.

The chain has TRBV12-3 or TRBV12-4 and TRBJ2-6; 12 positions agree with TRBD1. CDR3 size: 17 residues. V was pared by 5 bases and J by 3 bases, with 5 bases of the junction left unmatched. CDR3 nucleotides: TGTGCCAGCAGTCTCGGGACAGGGGGCAGTGGGGCCAACGTCCTGACTTTC. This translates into CASSLGTGGSGANVLTF.

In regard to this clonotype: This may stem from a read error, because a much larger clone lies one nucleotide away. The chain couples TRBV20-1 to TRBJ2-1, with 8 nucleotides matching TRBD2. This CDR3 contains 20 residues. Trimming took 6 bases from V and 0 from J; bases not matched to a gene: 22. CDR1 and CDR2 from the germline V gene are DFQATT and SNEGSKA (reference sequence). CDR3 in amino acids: CSAEARRTSSGRISYNEQFF. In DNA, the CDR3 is TGCAGTGCGGAGGCCCGTCGGACTAGCTCGGGTCGAATCTCCTACAATGAGCAGTTCTTC.

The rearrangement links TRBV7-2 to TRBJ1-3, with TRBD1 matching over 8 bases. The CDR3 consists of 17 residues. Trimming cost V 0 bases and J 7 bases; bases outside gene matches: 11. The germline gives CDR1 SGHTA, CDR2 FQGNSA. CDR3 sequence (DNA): TGTGCCAGCAGCTTAGCGGTCGTTTGGGCAGGGGGCAACACCATATATTTT. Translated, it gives CASSLAVVWAGGNTIYF. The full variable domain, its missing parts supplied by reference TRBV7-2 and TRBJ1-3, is GAGVSQSPSNKVTEKGKDVELRCDPISGHTALYWYRQSLGQGLEFLIYFQGNSAPDKSGLPSDRFSAERTGGSVSTLTIQRTQQEDSAVYLCASSLAVVWAGGNTIYFGEGSWLTVV.

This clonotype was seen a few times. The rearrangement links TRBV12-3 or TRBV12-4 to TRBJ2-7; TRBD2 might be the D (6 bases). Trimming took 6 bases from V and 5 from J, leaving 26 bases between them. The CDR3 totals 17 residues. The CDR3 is CASSTDWREVGADEQYF. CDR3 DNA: TGTGCCAGCAGCACGGACTGGAGGGAAGTTGGTGCTGACGAGCAGTACTTC.

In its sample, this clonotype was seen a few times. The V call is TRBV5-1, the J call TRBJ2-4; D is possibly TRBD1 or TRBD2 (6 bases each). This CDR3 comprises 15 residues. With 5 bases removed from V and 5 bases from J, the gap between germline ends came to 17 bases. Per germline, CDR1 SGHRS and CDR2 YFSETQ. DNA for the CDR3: TGCGCCAGCAGGAAAGGGGGGACCGATCAAAACATTCAGTACTTC. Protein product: CASRKGGTDQNIQYF.

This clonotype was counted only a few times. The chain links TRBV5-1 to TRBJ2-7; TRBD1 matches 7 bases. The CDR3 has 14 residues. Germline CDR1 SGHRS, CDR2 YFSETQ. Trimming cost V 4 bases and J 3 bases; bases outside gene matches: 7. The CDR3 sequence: CASSGSTGYYEQYF. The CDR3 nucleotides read TGCGCCAGCAGCGGTTCGACAGGGTACTACGAGCAGTACTTC.

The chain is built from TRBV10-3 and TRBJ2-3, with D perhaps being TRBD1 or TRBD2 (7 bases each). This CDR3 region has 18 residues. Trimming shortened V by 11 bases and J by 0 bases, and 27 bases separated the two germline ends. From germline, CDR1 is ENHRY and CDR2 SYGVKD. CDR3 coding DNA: TGTGCCGCCGGACCGGGACAGAAGAGCGGGGCAAGCACAGATACGCAGTATTTT. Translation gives CAAGPGQKSGASTDTQYF.